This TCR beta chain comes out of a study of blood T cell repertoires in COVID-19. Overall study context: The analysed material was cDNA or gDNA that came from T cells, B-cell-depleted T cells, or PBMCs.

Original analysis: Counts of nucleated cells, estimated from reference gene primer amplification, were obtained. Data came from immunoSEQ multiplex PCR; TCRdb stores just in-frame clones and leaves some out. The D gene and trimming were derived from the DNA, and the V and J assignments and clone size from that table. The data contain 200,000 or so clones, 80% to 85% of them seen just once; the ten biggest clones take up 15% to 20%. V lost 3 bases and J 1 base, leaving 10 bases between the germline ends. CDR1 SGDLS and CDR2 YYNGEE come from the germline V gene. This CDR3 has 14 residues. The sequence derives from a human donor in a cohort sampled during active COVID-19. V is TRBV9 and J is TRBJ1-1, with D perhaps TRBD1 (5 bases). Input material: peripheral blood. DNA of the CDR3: TGTGCCAGCAGCGCAGTCGGACAGAACACTGAAGCTTTCTTT. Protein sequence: CASSAVGQNTEAFF.